The rows below give T cell receptor beta chains drawn from one sample of a study of human T cells and chemical hapten exposure. TCRdb used MiXCR to reprocess the RACE reads, holding one entry per CDR3 protein. The table has a few hundred thousand distinct CDR3 sequences, 5.5% seen once. Sequencing used whole blood, obtained in connection with sensitization to the hapten diphenylcyclopropenone (DPC). The source of these receptors is a woman younger than 35 with alopecia areata. Some clones in this sample may be carry-over from other donors' samples. Both conserved end residues are part of each CDR3. Each record gives: clone size, D gene, J gene, V gene, CDR3 DNA, CDR3 protein. A D gene is named only where the DNA matches it firmly. Clone sizes are given selectively: once, few, many, or a class where the clone is expanded.

-,-,TRBJ1-2,TRBV27,TGTGCCAGCAGTTCACTCTTTGGCAGGAGCAACTATGGCTACACCTTC,CASSSLFGRSNYGYTF
few,TRBD2,TRBJ2-3,TRBV7-9,TGTGCCAGCAGCTTACTCCTACTACCTAGCGGGGGCTTAGATACGCAGTATTTT,CASSLLLLPSGGLDTQYF
few,TRBD2,TRBJ2-7,TRBV7-2,TGTGCCAGCAGCTTGGGACTAGGATCGATAGACGAGCAGTACTTC,CASSLGLGSIDEQYF
-,-,TRBJ1-5,TRBV2,TGTGCCAGCAGTGTGTCGGAAGGATCTCGGGGCCCCCAGCATTTT,CASSVSEGSRGPQHF
-,TRBD2,TRBJ2-4,TRBV7-2,TGTGCCAGCAGCTCGGGACTAGCGGGGATGGGTCTTCAGTACTTC,CASSSGLAGMGLQYF
-,TRBD2,TRBJ2-1,TRBV3-1,TGTGCCAGCAGCCAAGATCTGGGGCGGGGGATTATGAATGAGCAGTTCTTC,CASSQDLGRGIMNEQFF
many,-,TRBJ1-5,TRBV6-5,TGTGCCAGCAGTTTCTCAGGGAATCAGCCCCAGCATTTT,CASSFSGNQPQHF
few,-,TRBJ2-3,TRBV20-1,TGCAGTGCTAAGCTTCCGGTGAATACAGATACGCAGTATTTT,CSAKLPVNTDTQYF
many,TRBD1,TRBJ2-2,TRBV7-2,TGTGCCAGCAGCTTAGACCCACTACAGGGGGCCGACACCGGGGAGCTGTTTTTT,CASSLDPLQGADTGELFF
-,-,TRBJ2-3,TRBV6-2/TRBV6-3,TGTGCCAGCAGTGAGGGACATATGGCTACGCAGTATTTT,CASSEGHMATQYF
-,-,TRBJ1-2,TRBV28,TGTGCCAGCAGGGGAACGGGGTTCTATGGCTACACCTTC,CASRGTGFYGYTF
many,-,TRBJ1-1,TRBV29-1,TGCAGCGTCCCCCTCGGGGACGCTGAAGCTTTCTTT,CSVPLGDAEAFF
many,TRBD2,TRBJ2-7,TRBV20-1,TGCAGTGCTATCGAACTAGCGGGCGACTCCTACGAGCAGTACTTC,CSAIELAGDSYEQYF
many,TRBD2,TRBJ2-1,TRBV12-3/TRBV12-4,TGTGCCAGCGGCCCTAGCGGGGGGGCGAATGAGCAGTTCTTC,CASGPSGGANEQFF
medium-sized,-,TRBJ2-7,TRBV27,TGTGCCAGCAGTTTAGGCTCAGTCCACGAGCAGTACTTC,CASSLGSVHEQYF
many,-,TRBJ1-2,TRBV3-1,TGTGCCAGCAGCCAAGTAGAGACTAACTATGGCTACACCTTC,CASSQVETNYGYTF
few,-,TRBJ2-3,TRBV5-5,TGTGCCAGCAGCTTGGACTCGGGTTCCAGCACAGATACGCAGTATTTT,CASSLDSGSSTDTQYF
-,TRBD1,TRBJ1-4,TRBV18,TGTGCCAGCTCATCCGGACAGGGGGAAAAACTGTTTTTT,CASSSGQGEKLFF
once,-,TRBJ2-3,TRBV2,TGTGCCAGCAACCCCCGCGGTCGGTCAGATACGCAGTATTTT,CASNPRGRSDTQYF